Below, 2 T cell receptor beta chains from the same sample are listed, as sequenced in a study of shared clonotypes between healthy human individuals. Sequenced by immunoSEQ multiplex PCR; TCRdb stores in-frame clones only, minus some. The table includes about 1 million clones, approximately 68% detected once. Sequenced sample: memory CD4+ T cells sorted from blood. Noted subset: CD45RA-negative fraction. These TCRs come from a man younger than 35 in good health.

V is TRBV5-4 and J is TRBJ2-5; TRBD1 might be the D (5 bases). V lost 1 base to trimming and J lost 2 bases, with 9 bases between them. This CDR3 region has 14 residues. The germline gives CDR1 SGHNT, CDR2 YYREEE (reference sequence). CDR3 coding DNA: TGTGCCAGCAGCTTGAGACAGACACAAGAGACCCAGTACTTC. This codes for CASSLRQTQETQYF. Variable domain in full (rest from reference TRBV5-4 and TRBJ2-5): ETGVTQSPTHLIKTRGQQVTLRCSSQSGHNTVSWYQQALGQGPQFIFQYYREEENGRGNFPPRFSGLQFPNYSSELNVNALELDDSALYLCASSLRQTQETQYFGPGTRLLVL.

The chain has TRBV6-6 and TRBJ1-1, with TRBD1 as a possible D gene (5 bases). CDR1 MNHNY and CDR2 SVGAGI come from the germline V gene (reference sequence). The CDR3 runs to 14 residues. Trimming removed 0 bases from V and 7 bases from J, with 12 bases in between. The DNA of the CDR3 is TGTGCCAGCAGTTACTCGAGCAGGGCGGTTGAAGCTTTCTTT. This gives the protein CASSYSSRAVEAFF.